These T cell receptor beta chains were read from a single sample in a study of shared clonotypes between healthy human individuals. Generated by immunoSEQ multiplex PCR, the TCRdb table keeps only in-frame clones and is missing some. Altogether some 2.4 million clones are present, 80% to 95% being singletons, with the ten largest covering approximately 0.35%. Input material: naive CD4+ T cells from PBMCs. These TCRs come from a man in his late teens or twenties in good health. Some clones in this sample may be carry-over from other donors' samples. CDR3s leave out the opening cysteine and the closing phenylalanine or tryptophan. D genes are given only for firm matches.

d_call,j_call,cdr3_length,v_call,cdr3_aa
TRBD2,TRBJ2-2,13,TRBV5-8,ASSLASGYTGELF
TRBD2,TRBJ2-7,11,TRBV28,ASIPGGTYEQY
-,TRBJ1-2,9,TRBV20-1,SAVTTRGYT
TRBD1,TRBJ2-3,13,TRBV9,ASSADRGNTDTQY
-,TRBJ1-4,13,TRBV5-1,ASSLGVIPGEKLF
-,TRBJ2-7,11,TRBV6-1,ASSERGPYEQY
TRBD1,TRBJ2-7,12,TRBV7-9,ASSSRTGRYEQY
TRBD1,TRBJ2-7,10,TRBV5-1,ASSSGTDEQY
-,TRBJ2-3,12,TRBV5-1,ASSLFHRTDTQY
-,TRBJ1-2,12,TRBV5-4,ASSHPDGNYGYT
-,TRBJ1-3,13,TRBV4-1,ASSYQGWGGNTIY
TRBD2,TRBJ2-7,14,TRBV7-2,ASSPLPGLGQYEQY
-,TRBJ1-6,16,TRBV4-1,ASSQDPGPAGRGSPLH
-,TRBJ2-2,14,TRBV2,ASSPLGSGVTGELF
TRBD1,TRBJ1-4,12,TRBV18,ASSPRQGGPELF
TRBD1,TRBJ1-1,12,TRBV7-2,ASSPQGLHTEAF
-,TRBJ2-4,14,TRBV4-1,ASSQVGGNTKNIQY
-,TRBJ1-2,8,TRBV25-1,ASSRRGYT